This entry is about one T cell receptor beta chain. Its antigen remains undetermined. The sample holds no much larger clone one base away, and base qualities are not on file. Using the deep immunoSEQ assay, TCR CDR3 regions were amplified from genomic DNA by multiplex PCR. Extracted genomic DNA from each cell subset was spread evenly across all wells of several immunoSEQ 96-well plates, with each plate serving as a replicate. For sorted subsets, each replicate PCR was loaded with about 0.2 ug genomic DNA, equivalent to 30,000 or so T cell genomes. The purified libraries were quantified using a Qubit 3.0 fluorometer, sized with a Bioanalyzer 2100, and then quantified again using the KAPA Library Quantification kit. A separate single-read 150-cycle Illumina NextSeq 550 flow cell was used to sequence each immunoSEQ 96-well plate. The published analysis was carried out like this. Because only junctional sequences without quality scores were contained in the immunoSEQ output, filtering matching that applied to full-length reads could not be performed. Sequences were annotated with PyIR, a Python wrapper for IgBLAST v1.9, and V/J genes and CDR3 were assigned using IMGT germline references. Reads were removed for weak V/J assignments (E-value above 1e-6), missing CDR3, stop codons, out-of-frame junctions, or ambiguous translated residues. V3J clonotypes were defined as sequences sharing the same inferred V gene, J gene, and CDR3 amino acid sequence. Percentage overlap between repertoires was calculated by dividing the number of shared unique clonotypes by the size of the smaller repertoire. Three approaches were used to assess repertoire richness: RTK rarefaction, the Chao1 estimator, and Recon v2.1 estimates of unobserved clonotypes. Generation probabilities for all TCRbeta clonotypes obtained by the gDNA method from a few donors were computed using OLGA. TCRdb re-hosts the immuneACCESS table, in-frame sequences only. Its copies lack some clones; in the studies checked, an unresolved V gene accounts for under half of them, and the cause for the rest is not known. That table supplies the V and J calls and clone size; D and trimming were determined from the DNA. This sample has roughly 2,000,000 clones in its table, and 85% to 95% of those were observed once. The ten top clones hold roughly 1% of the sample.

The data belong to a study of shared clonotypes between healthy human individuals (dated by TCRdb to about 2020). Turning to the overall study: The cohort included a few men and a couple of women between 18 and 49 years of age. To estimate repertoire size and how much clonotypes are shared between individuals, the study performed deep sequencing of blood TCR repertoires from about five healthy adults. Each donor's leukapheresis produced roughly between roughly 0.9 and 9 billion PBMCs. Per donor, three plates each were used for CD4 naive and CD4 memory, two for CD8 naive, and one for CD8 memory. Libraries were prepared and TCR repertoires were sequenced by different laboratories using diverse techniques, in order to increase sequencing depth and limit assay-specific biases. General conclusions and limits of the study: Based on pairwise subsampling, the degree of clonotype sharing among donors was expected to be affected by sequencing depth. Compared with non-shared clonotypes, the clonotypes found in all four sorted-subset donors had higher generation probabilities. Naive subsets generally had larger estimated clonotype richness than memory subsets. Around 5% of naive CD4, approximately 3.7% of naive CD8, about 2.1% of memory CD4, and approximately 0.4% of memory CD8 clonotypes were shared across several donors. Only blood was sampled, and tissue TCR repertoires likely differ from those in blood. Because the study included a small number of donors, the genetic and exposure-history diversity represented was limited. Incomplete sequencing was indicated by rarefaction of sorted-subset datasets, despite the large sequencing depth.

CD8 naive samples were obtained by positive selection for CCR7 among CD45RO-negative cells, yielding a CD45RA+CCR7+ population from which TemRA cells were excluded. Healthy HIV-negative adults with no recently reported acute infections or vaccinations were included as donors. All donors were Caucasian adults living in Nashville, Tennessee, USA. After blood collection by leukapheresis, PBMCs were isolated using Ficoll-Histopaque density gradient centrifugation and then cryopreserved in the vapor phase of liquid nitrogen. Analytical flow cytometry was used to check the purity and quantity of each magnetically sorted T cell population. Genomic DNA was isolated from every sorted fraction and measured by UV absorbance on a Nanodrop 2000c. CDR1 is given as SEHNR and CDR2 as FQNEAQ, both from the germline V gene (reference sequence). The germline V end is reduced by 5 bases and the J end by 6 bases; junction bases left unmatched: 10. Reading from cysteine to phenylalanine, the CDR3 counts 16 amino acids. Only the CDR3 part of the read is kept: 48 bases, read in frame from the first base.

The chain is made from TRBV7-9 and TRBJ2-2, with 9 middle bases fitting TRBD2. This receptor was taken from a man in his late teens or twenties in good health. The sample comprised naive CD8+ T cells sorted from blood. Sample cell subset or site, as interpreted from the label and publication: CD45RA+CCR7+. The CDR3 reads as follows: CASSRGAGGPAGELFF. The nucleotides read TGTGCCAGCAGCCGCGGCGCGGGGGGGCCGGCCGGGGAGCTGTTTTTT.